Here is one T cell receptor (beta chain) with its context. TCRdb's copy holds only in-frame clones and misses some; the assay was immunoSEQ multiplex PCR. In the table there are about 56,000 clones, approximately 92% of which are singletons. This sample stems from a study of technical replicates of blood from a few donors. This CDR3 has 11 amino acids. Trimming stripped 3 bases from V and 4 bases from J, with 6 bases between. CDR1 is GTSNPN and CDR2 is SVGIG in the germline V gene (reference sequence). V gene TRBV30 combines with J gene TRBJ1-2; tentative D call: TRBD1 (6 bases). The receptor comes from a human donor in good health. Some clones in this sample may be carry-over from other donors' samples. The source material was PBMCs. In DNA, the CDR3 is TGTGCCTGGAGCAGGGGCTATGGCTACACCTTC. Amino acid sequence: CAWSRGYGYTF.